A selection of T cell receptor beta chains follows, all from one sample in a study of T cell responses to AZD1222 COVID-19 vaccine. Sequencing used immunoSEQ multiplex PCR; TCRdb keeps in-frame clones, though not all of them. The table lists roughly 80,000 clones, over 85% of them singletons. This material consisted of peripheral blood, taken on day 0 of AZD1222 vaccination. The receptors come from an adult in good health. CDR3s include the opening cysteine and the closing phenylalanine or tryptophan. The order of the fields is CDR3 protein, CDR3 DNA, V gene, J gene, D gene, clone size. A D gene is named only where the DNA matches it firmly. Not every row has a clone size; where given, it reads once, few, many or a size class.

CASYLAGGEQFF	TGTGCCAGCTACCTAGCGGGGGGTGAGCAGTTCTTC	TRBV2	TRBJ2-1	TRBD2	NA
CASSPGDNHYEQYF	TGTGCCAGCAGTCCCGGGGACAACCACTACGAGCAGTACTTC	TRBV27	TRBJ2-7	NA	NA
CASFRGYGNTIYF	TGTGCCAGCTTTAGGGGTTATGGAAACACCATATATTTT	TRBV7-9	TRBJ1-3	NA	NA
CASSYSRRQISYEQYF	TGTGCCAGCAGTTACTCAAGGCGGCAAATCTCCTACGAGCAGTACTTC	TRBV6-5	TRBJ2-7	NA	NA
CASSRDRNEQYF	TGTGCCAGCAGCCGGGACAGGAACGAGCAGTACTTC	TRBV7-6	TRBJ2-7	TRBD1	NA
CASSLTQGRDTQYF	TGTGCCAGCAGCCTTACACAGGGGCGGGATACGCAGTATTTT	TRBV5-4	TRBJ2-3	TRBD1	NA
CASSLRGDLSATNEKLFF	TGCGCCAGCAGCCTAAGAGGAGATTTGTCTGCAACTAATGAAAAACTGTTTTTT	TRBV4-1	TRBJ1-4	NA	few
CAWSPDNADTQYF	TGTGCCTGGTCGCCGGACAATGCAGATACGCAGTATTTT	TRBV30	TRBJ2-3	NA	NA
CASSQPSSDRGRENTEAFF	TGCGCCAGCAGCCAACCCTCCAGCGATAGGGGGCGCGAGAACACTGAAGCTTTCTTT	TRBV4-1	TRBJ1-1	TRBD1	few
CASSQRLEPTGCSETQYF	TGTGCCAGCAGCCAACGACTGGAGCCCACAGGATGTTCTGAGACCCAGTACTTC	TRBV21-1	TRBJ2-5	NA	NA